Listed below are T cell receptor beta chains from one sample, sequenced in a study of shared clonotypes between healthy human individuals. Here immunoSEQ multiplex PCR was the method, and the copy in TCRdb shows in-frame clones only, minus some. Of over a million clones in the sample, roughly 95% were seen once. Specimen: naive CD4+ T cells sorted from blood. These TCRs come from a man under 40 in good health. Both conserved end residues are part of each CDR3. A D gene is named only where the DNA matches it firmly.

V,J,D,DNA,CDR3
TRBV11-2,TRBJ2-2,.,TGTGCCAGCAGTGCCACCGAAGGCGGGGAGCTGTTTTTT,CASSATEGGELFF
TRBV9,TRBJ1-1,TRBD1,TGTGCCAGCAGCGTAGAGGGGGCGCAGGCACCGGTTGAGGCTTTCTTT,CASSVEGAQAPVEAFF
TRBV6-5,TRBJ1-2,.,TGTGCCAGCAGTTTAATTCAGGGTACCTATGGCTACACCTTC,CASSLIQGTYGYTF
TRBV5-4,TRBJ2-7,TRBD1,TGTGCCAGCAGCTTGGAACAGGGGACACCTCACCGGTACTTC,CASSLEQGTPHRYF
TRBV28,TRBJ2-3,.,TGTGCCAGCAGTCCGGCAGATACGCAGTATTTT,CASSPADTQYF
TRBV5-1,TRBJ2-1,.,TGCGCCAGCAGCTTGGAGTGGACAGACTACAATGAGCAGTTCTTC,CASSLEWTDYNEQFF
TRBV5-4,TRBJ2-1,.,TGTGCCAGCAGCTTGCCCTCAGTTTCCTACAATGAGCAGTTCTTC,CASSLPSVSYNEQFF
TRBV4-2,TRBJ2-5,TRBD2,TGTGCCAGCAGCCCCGAACTAGCGGGAGGTAGGGAGACCCAGTACTTC,CASSPELAGGRETQYF
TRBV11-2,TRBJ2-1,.,TGTGCCAGCAGCTTAGGCCGACGCGAGGAGCAGTTCTTC,CASSLGRREEQFF
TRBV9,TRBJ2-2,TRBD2,TGTGCCAGCAGCGTAAGGGTAGCGGGAATCACCGGGGAGCTGTTTTTT,CASSVRVAGITGELFF
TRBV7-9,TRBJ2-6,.,TGTGCCAGCACCCCTGTGAGCTCTGGGGCCAACGTCCTGACTTTC,CASTPVSSGANVLTF
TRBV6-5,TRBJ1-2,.,TGTGCCAGCAGGGCTAACTATGGCTACACCTTC,CASRANYGYTF
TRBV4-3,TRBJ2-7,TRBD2,TGCGCCAGCAGCCCTCAGATCGGACTAGCGGCCCACGAGCAGTACTTC,CASSPQIGLAAHEQYF
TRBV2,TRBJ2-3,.,TGTGCCAGCAGCACAGGGTTTTCAGATACGCAGTATTTT,CASSTGFSDTQYF
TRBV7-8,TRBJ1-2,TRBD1,TGTGCCAGCAGCTTAGCTGACAGGGGTTCCTATGGCTACACCTTC,CASSLADRGSYGYTF
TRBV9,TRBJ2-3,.,TGTGCCAGCAGCCCAGACCCCTTCACAGATACGCAGTATTTT,CASSPDPFTDTQYF
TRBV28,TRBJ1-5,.,TGTGCCAGCAGTTTAAGTCTCGGGGTGGGGGGCAATCAGCCCCAGCATTTT,CASSLSLGVGGNQPQHF
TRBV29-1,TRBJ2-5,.,TGCAGCGCCGAAAGGGCAGGGAGTCAGACCCAGTACTTC,CSAERAGSQTQYF
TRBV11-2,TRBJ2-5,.,TGTGCCAGCAGGGGAAGACAGGACCAAGAGACCCAGTACTTC,CASRGRQDQETQYF
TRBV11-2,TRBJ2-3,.,TGTGCCACCGAAGCCGGGTCCCGAAGCACAGATACGCAGTATTTT,CATEAGSRSTDTQYF
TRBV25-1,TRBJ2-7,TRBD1,TGTGCCAGCAGTAATGCGGGACAGGCCTACGAGCAGTACTTC,CASSNAGQAYEQYF
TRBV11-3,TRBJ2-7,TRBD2,TGTGCCAGCAGCTCCCCGGCGGGGGGGCTCTACGAGCAGTACTTC,CASSSPAGGLYEQYF
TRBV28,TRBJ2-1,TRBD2,TGTGCCAGCAGTTTAGTAGCGGGCTCCCGGAAGCAGTTCTTC,CASSLVAGSRKQFF
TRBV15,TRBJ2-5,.,TGTGCCACCAGCAGAGATCCAGGTGAAGAGACCCAGTACTTC,CATSRDPGEETQYF
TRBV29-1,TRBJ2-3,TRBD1,TGCAGCGGCAGGGGGCGTCAAGATACGCAGTATTTT,CSGRGRQDTQYF
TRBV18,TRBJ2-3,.,TGTGCCAGCTCCCTCACCCTTTGGACTGGAAGCACAGATACGCAGTATTTT,CASSLTLWTGSTDTQYF
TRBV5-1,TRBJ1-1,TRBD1,TGCGCCAGCGTGGCCCTGACAGGGGGCTTGACTGAAGCTTTCTTT,CASVALTGGLTEAFF
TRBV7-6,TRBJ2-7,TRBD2,TGTGCCAGCAGCTACAGGATCGGGACTAGTGGCGAGCAGTACTTC,CASSYRIGTSGEQYF